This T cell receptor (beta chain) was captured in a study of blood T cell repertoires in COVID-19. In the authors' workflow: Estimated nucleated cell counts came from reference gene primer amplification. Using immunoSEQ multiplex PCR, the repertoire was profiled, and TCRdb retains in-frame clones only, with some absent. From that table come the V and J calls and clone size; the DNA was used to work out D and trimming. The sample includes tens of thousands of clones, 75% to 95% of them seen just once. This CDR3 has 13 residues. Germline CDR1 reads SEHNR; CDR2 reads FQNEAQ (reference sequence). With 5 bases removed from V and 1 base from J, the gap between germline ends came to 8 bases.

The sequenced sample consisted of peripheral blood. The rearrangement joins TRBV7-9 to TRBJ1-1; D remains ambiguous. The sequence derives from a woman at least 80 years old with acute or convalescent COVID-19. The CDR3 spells CASSPRPNTEAFF. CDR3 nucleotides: TGTGCCAGCAGCCCCCGTCCGAACACTGAAGCTTTCTTT. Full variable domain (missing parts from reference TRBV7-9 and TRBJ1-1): DTGVSQNPRHKITKRGQNVTFRCDPISEHNRLYWYRQTLGQGPEFLTYFQNEAQLEKSRLLSDRFSAERPKGSFSTLEIQRTEQGDSAMYLCASSPRPNTEAFFGQGTRLTVV.